This T cell receptor beta chain was identified during a study of neoadjuvant anti-PD-1 for oral cavity cancer. V gave up 4 bases and J gave up 0 bases; unmatched junction bases: 8. Germline values: CDR1 MGHRA, CDR2 YSYEKL. This CDR3 has 16 amino acids. The protocol was immunoSEQ multiplex PCR, while the TCRdb copy is restricted to in-frame clones and leaves out a portion. The sample consists of about 68,000 clones, approximately 85% of them appearing once. The time point here: after neoadjuvant nivolumab, at surgical resection. This receptor was obtained from a person aged 35-79 years with oral cavity squamous cell carcinoma. V gene TRBV4-1 combines with J gene TRBJ1-1; TRBD1 matches 7 bases. The source material was PBMCs, sampled after nivolumab (anti-PD-1) treatment. CDR3 DNA sequence: TGCGCCAGCAGCCGGGGGCAGGGGGACTTGAACACTGAAGCTTTCTTT. This encodes CASSRGQGDLNTEAFF.